Each of the 23 T cell receptor beta chains below was sequenced from the same sample in a study of PD-L1 blockade in urothelial cancer. Profiling relied on immunoSEQ multiplex PCR, and the TCRdb table lists in-frame clones only, not all of them. The sample includes roughly 67,000 clones, about 86% of them seen just once. Time point indicated: pretreatment peripheral blood. The sequencing used PBMCs, collected around atezolizumab (anti-PD-L1) treatment. The receptors were sampled from a man aged 55-75 years with urothelial cancer.

The chain combines TRBV30 with TRBJ1-4; 7 bases are a match to TRBD1. The CDR3 totals 17 residues. V gave up 6 bases and J gave up 0 bases; unmatched junction bases: 13. Germline loops: CDR1 GTSNPN, CDR2 SVGIG (reference sequence). The CDR3 protein is CACRTGALPTTNEKLFF. As DNA, the CDR3 is TGTGCCTGCCGCACAGGGGCGCTCCCCACAACTAATGAAAAACTGTTTTTT.

Notes on this clone: A junction end diverges from the germline sequence, so it may reflect a read error. V usage is TRBV5-1 and J usage is TRBJ1-2, with D maybe TRBD1 (5 bases). This CDR3 spans 14 amino acids. Germline CDR1 reads SGHRS; CDR2 reads YFSETQ. Written as DNA, the CDR3 is TGCGCCAGCAGTTTGGAACGGGGGGACTATGGCTACACCTTC. It is translated as CASSLERGDYGYTF. The whole variable domain, filled in from reference TRBV5-1 and TRBJ1-2, reads KAGVTQTPRYLIKTRGQQVTLSCSPISGHRSVSWYQQTPGQGLQFLFEYFSETQRNKGNFPGRFSGRQFSNSRSEMNVSTLELGDSALYLCASSLERGDYGYTFGSGTRLTVV.

This rearrangement joins TRBV7-9 to TRBJ1-3; D unresolved. Germline CDR1 and CDR2: SEHNR and FQNEAQ (reference sequence). Trimming shortened V by 1 base and J by 1 base, and 17 bases separated the two germline ends. The CDR3 is 18 residues long. CDR3 residues: CASSLGRNLFLSGNTIYF. Written as DNA, the CDR3 is TGTGCCAGCAGCTTAGGGCGGAACTTGTTTTTATCTGGAAACACCATATATTTT.

V usage is TRBV6-1 and J usage is TRBJ1-2; D possibly corresponds to TRBD1 (6 bases). V lost 1 base and J 3 bases, leaving 9 bases between the germline ends. Germline CDR1 reads MNHNS; CDR2 reads SASEGT. The CDR3 spans 14 residues. DNA for the CDR3: TGTGCCAGCAGTGAAGTGGGACAATACTATGGCTACACCTTC. Its protein is CASSEVGQYYGYTF.

J is TRBJ1-5 and V is TRBV27; D unresolved. Looked up from germline, CDR1 is MNHEY and CDR2 is SMNVEV (reference sequence). V lost 5 bases and J lost 9, with 14 bases in between. There are 13 residues in the CDR3. DNA of the CDR3: TGTGCCAGCAGTCCCCTCCGTGGGCTGCCCCAGCATTTT. Translated, it gives CASSPLRGLPQHF.

This chain uses TRBV7-9 with TRBJ1-6, with D perhaps matching TRBD1 (6 bases). V was cut by 3 bases and J by 7 bases, with 13 bases left in between. Germline V gives CDR1 SEHNR, CDR2 FQNEAQ (reference sequence). The CDR3 runs 15 residues. CDR3 in amino acids: CASSFATGSNSPLHF. The CDR3 region has the DNA TGTGCCAGCAGCTTCGCCACAGGGTCCAATTCACCCCTCCACTTT.

The chain joins TRBV7-6 to TRBJ2-1, with 8 bases fitting TRBD2. Germline values: CDR1 SGHVS, CDR2 FNYEAQ. The CDR3 runs to 15 residues. The trim removed 3 bases at V and 6 bases at J, leaving 7 bases unmatched. The chain's CDR3 is CASSLLLAASNEQFF. The CDR3 bases are TGTGCCAGCAGCTTGTTACTAGCGGCGAGCAATGAGCAGTTCTTC.

In regard to this clone: One junction end disagrees with the germline gene, perhaps due to a read error. The rearrangement joins TRBV28 to TRBJ2-5; D is possibly TRBD2 (6 bases). Germline V gene data show CDR1 as MDHEN and CDR2 as SYDVKM. This CDR3 region has 11 residues. The CDR3, as DNA: TGTGCCAGCAGGGGGGTGACTAGATTCAACTTC. Its protein product is CASRGVTRFNF.

This rearrangement joins TRBV5-4 to TRBJ2-4, with 15 bases fitting TRBD2. This CDR3 is 17 amino acids long. CDR1 and CDR2 from the germline V gene are SGHNT and YYREEE (reference sequence). After removal of 0 bases from V and 7 bases from J, the junction contained 5 bases not matched to a gene. CDR3 nucleotides: TGTGCCAGCAGCTTGGGGACTAGCGGGGGGGCCTGGAACATTCAGTACTTC. It codes for CASSLGTSGGAWNIQYF.

The rearrangement uses TRBV7-9 and TRBJ2-5; 9 nucleotides agree with TRBD1. Per germline, CDR1 SEHNR and CDR2 FQNEAQ (reference sequence). Trimming removed 0 bases from V and 5 bases from J; junction bases left unmatched: 1. The CDR3 runs to 14 residues. The CDR3 here is CASSLATGGETQYF. The CDR3 DNA follows: TGTGCCAGCAGCTTAGCGACAGGGGGGGAGACCCAGTACTTC.

The rearrangement joins TRBV6-1 to TRBJ2-7; TRBD2 aligns across 7 bases. The CDR3 length is 14 residues. The germline CDR1 and CDR2 sequences are MNHNS and SASEGT. The J segment lost 4 bases and the V segment lost 5 bases, leaving 8 bases of the junction unmatched. The CDR3 region is CASSWGGISYEQYF. The CDR3 DNA follows: TGTGCCAGCAGTTGGGGGGGGATTTCATACGAGCAGTACTTC.

This clone occurred once. The V and J genes are TRBV18 and TRBJ1-3; D is unresolved. V lost 8 bases, J lost 0 bases, and 8 bases lay in between. The germline gives CDR1 KGHSH, CDR2 LQKENI. The CDR3 covers 13 residues. The CDR3 DNA sequence: TGTGCCAGCCAAAGAGACTCTGGAAACACCATATATTTT. The encoded protein is CASQRDSGNTIYF.

By sample share, this clone is medium-sized. V gene TRBV11-3 combines with J gene TRBJ2-5; 10 bases match TRBD1. CDR1 is SGHNT and CDR2 is YENEEA in the germline V gene. CDR3 length: 15 amino acids. V lost 5 bases to trimming and J lost 5 bases; unmatched junction nucleotides: 8. The CDR3 nucleotides read TGTGCCAGCAGCAGGAGACAGGGGGCCGGGGAGACCCAGTACTTC. Translation: CASSRRQGAGETQYF.

The chain uses TRBV9 and TRBJ1-6, with D possibly being TRBD1 (5 bases). CDR3 size: 13 residues. V was cut by 3 bases and J by 13 bases, with 14 bases left in between. CDR1 and CDR2 (germline): SGDLS, YYNGEE. Written as DNA, the CDR3 is TGTGCCAGCAGCGCCACCCGGGGGACCCCCCTCCACTTT. This codes for CASSATRGTPLHF. The whole variable domain, remainder taken from reference TRBV9 and TRBJ1-6, is DSGVTQTPKHLITATGQRVTLRCSPRSGDLSVYWYQQSLDQGLQFLIQYYNGEERAKGNILERFSAQQFPDLHSELNLSSLELGDSALYFCASSATRGTPLHFGNGTRLTVT.

The chain combines TRBV5-6 with TRBJ2-1; D gene uncertain. The CDR3 has 13 residues. V dropped 4 bases and J dropped 6 bases, with 11 bases sitting between them. Germline V gene lookup returns CDR1 SGHDT and CDR2 YYEEEE. This CDR3 is CASSPAHFNEQFF. CDR3 DNA sequence: TGTGCCAGCAGCCCTGCGCATTTCAATGAGCAGTTCTTC.

The rearrangement links TRBV5-1 to TRBJ1-2; a possible D gene is TRBD1 (5 bases). The CDR3 is made up of 13 amino acids. Germline V gives CDR1 SGHRS, CDR2 YFSETQ. The V end lost 0 bases, the J end lost 3 bases, and 6 bases lay between the germline ends. The CDR3 coding sequence is TGCGCCAGCAGCTTGGCCAGGGACTATGGCTACACCTTC. It yields the protein CASSLARDYGYTF.

This chain uses TRBV6-6 with TRBJ2-1; D remains ambiguous. CDR3 length equals 13 residues. Germline V gene sequence: CDR1 MNHNY, CDR2 SVGAGI (reference sequence). V was cut by 6 bases and J by 3 bases, with 9 bases left in between. CDR3 residues: CASRPRNYNEQFF. The CDR3, as DNA: TGTGCCAGCAGACCTAGGAACTACAATGAGCAGTTCTTC.

V usage is TRBV6-1 and J usage is TRBJ2-3, with unresolved D. Trimming shortened V by 3 bases and J by 3 bases, and 7 bases separated the two germline ends. The CDR3 extends over 13 amino acids. The germline V gene has CDR1 MNHNS and CDR2 SASEGT. CDR3: CASSDPGTDTQYF. The DNA of the CDR3 is TGTGCCAGCAGTGACCCCGGGACAGATACGCAGTATTTT.

The CDR3 DNA sequence: TGTGCCAGCCGGCCTCCCTACAGGGCTAGACTGACCAATGAGCAGTTCTTC. Translating it yields CASRPPYRARLTNEQFF. The chain links TRBV7-8 to TRBJ2-1; tentative D call: TRBD1 (6 bases). Germline CDR1 reads SGHVS; CDR2 reads FQNEAQ. There are 17 residues in the CDR3. The V end was cut by 8 bases, the J end by 6 bases, with 26 bases between.

V and J are TRBV11-3 and TRBJ2-1; maybe TRBD1 (6 bases). Germline V gene data show CDR1 as SGHNT and CDR2 as YENEEA. This CDR3 contains 15 residues. Trimming removed 1 base at V and 4 bases at J, with 11 bases between. The CDR3 reads CASSLVGTSYNEQFF. The CDR3 DNA reads TGTGCCAGCAGCTTAGTCGGGACATCGTACAATGAGCAGTTCTTC.

The chain couples TRBV29-1 to TRBJ2-5; TRBD1 matches 9 bases. This CDR3 has 13 amino acids. The V gene's germline CDR1 is SQVTM and CDR2 ANQGSEA. With V trimmed by 7 bases and J by 2 bases, 5 bases remained unmatched. CDR3 DNA sequence: TGCAGCGGCCGGGACAGGGTTCAAGAGACCCAGTACTTC. Protein sequence: CSGRDRVQETQYF.

The gene calls are TRBV11-2 and TRBJ2-1; 13 bases line up with TRBD2. Germline trimming cut 6 bases from V and 6 bases from J; bases unmatched to any gene: 11. Germline V gives CDR1 SGHAT, CDR2 FQNNGV. The CDR3 length is 17 residues. The CDR3 here is CASRAGLAGDIINEQFF. DNA of the CDR3: TGTGCCAGCAGGGCAGGACTAGCGGGGGATATAATCAATGAGCAGTTCTTC.

J is TRBJ1-1 and V is TRBV7-2, with a tentative D call TRBD1 (6 bases). V was shortened by 5 bases and J by 4 bases, with 17 bases between the two germline ends. Germline CDR1 is SGHTA and CDR2 is FQGNSA. The CDR3 length is 15 residues. CDR3: CASSPGTFSGTEAFF. Written as DNA, the CDR3 is TGTGCCAGCAGCCCCGGGACATTTTCGGGCACTGAAGCTTTCTTT.